The present T cell receptor beta chain was sequenced within a study of technical replicates of blood from a handful of donors. Germline CDR1 and CDR2: MDHEN and SYDVKM. The CDR3 is 14 amino acids. The V end was cut by 6 bases, the J end by 2 bases, with 13 bases between. Data came from immunoSEQ multiplex PCR; TCRdb stores just in-frame clones and leaves some out. Among 60,000 to 90,000 clones listed, approximately 96% were seen once. This sequence was found in a human donor in good health. The sequencing input was T cells isolated from PBMCs. This rearrangement joins TRBV28 to TRBJ2-5, with D maybe TRBD1 (6 bases). The CDR3 nucleotides read TGTGCCAGCAGGGCCCTTGGACAGCAAGAGACCCAGTACTTC. Protein sequence: CASRALGQQETQYF.